This T cell receptor (beta chain) derives from a study of early T cells in non-severe SARS-CoV-2 infection. Using its own MiXCR run on the 5' RACE reads, TCRdb lists one record per CDR3 protein. The table includes tens of thousands of distinct CDR3 sequences, under 15% detected once. The sample holds many counts of this clonotype. Its antigen is unidentified. Study results and limitations: CD4 and private specificities were missed by VDJdb matching, which favored anti-spike CD8 responses.

V dropped 6 bases and J dropped 5 bases, with 11 bases sitting between them. This CDR3 comprises 13 residues. Germline values: CDR1 SGHVS, CDR2 FNYEAQ. This clonotype was obtained from an adult who was a healthcare worker with PCR-confirmed SARS-CoV-2 infection or an uninfected control (not recorded which). Sequenced sample: whole blood. The gene calls are TRBV7-6 and TRBJ2-1, with D unresolved. CDR3 sequence (DNA): TGTGCCAGCAGTTTTGACGGAAACAATGAGCAGTTCTTC. Translation gives CASSFDGNNEQFF.